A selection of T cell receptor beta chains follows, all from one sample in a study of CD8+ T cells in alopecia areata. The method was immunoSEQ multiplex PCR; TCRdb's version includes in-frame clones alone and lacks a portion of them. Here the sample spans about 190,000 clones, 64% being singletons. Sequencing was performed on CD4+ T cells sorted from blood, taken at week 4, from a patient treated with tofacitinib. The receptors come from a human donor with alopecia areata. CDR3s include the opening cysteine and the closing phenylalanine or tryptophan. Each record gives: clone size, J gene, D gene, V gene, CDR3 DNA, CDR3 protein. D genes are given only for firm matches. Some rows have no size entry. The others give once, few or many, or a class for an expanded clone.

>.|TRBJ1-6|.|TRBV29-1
TGCAGCGTTGCATTGGGAACAGTCAATTCACCCCTCCACTTT
CSVALGTVNSPLHF
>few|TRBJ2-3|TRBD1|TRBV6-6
TGTGCCAGCAGTACAGGGGTGGCAAGCACAGATACGCAGTATTTT
CASSTGVASTDTQYF
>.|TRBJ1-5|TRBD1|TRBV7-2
TGTGCCAGCAGCCCAGACAGGGTTGTTCAGCCCCAGCATTTT
CASSPDRVVQPQHF
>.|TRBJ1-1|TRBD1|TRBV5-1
TGCGCCAGCAGCTCGGACAGGGAGAACACTGAAGCTTTCTTT
CASSSDRENTEAFF
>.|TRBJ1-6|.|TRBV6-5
TGTGCCAGCAGTTACGGGACACATAATTCACCCCTCCACTTT
CASSYGTHNSPLHF
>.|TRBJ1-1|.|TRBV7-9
TGTGCCAGCAGCTCTATGTCCGGGAACACTGAAGCTTTCTTT
CASSSMSGNTEAFF
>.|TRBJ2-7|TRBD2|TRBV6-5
TGTGCCAGCAGTTACGGGCGGGGGGCGGAATTGAGGGAGCAGTACTTC
CASSYGRGAELREQYF
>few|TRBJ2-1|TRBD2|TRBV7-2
TGTGCCAGCAGCCTCGGGACTAGCGGGGGAGGGGAGCAGTTCTTC
CASSLGTSGGGEQFF
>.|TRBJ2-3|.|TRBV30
TGTGCCTGGAGTAGGCTAGCAGGGGCGGATACGCAGTATTTT
CAWSRLAGADTQYF
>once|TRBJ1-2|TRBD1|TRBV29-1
TGCAGCGTTGAGGGGACAGTCTCTAGCTACACCTTC
CSVEGTVSSYTF
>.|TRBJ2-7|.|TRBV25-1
TGTGCCAGCAGGGAGGGTTGGGAGCAGTACTTC
CASREGWEQYF
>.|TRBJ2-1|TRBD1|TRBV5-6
TGTGCCAGCAGCTTGGGACAGGGATACAATGAGCAGTTCTTC
CASSLGQGYNEQFF
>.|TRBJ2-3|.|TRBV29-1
TGCAGCTACTCCTTTGGGCTAGGGCAGAAGGATACGCAGTATTTT
CSYSFGLGQKDTQYF
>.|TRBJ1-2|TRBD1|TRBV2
TGTGCCAGCAGTGATGGAGGGGGCAATGGCTACACCTTC
CASSDGGGNGYTF
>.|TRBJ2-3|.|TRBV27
TGTGCCAGCAGTCTGATAGCGGAAGCGGATACGCAGTATTTT
CASSLIAEADTQYF
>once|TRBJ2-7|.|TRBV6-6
TGTGCCAGCACCAGAGATGGGGGTCGCGAGCAGTACTTC
CASTRDGGREQYF
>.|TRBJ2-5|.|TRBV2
TGTGCCAGCAGTACAGAAGGGGAGACCCAGTACTTC
CASSTEGETQYF
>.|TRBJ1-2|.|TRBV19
TGTGCCAGCCGCACCTCAGGGGCGGAAGGCTACACCTTC
CASRTSGAEGYTF
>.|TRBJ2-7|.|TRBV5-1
TGCGCCAGCAGCTTGGATGAGGGCTACGAGCAGTACTTC
CASSLDEGYEQYF
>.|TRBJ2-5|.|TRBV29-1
TGCAGCGTCCCATCGGGACTTCAAGAGACCCAGTACTTC
CSVPSGLQETQYF
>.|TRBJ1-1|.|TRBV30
TGTGCCTGGATGGGGGGGAACACTGAAGCTTTCTTT
CAWMGGNTEAFF
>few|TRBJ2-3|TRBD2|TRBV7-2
TGTGCCAGCAGCTATAGCGGGGGGGCCAGTGATACGCAGTATTTT
CASSYSGGASDTQYF
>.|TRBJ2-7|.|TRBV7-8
TGTGCCAGCAGCTTAGATGCAGGGGCCTCCCCAGGGTACTTC
CASSLDAGASPGYF
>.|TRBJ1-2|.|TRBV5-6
TGTGCCAGCAGCTTACGACAGGTTGGGGGCGGCTATGGCTACACCTTC
CASSLRQVGGGYGYTF
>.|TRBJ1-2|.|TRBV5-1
TGCGCCAGCAGCTCCGGGGGCTATGGCTACACCTTC
CASSSGGYGYTF
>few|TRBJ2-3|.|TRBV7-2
TGTGCCAGCCTAAGGGGGACAAACACAGATACGCAGTATTTT
CASLRGTNTDTQYF
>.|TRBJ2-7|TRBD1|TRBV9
TGTGCCAGCAGCTCTCGACAGGGATACGAGCAGTACTTC
CASSSRQGYEQYF
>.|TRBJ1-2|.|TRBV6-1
TGTGCCAGCAGTGAAATGCAGGGTCTAAGCTATGGCTACACCTTC
CASSEMQGLSYGYTF
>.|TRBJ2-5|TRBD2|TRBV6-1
TGTGCCAGCAGTGGAGGACGAGCGGGGGAGGAGACCCAGTACTTC
CASSGGRAGEETQYF
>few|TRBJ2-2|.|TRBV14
TGTGCCAGCAGCCAAAACCCTGGCGGGGAGCTGTTTTTT
CASSQNPGGELFF
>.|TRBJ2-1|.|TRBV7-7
TGTGCTAGCAGCTTAGGCGTGCAGAATGAGCAGTTCTTC
CASSLGVQNEQFF
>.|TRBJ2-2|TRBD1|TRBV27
TGTGCCAGCAGACCGCAGGGGGACGGGGAGCTGTTTTTT
CASRPQGDGELFF
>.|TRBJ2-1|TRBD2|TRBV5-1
TGCGCCAGCAGCTTGGCCGGCGGGACTAAGTCACACAATGAGCAGTTCTTC
CASSLAGGTKSHNEQFF
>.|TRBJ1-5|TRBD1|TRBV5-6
TGTGCCAGCAGCACCTCCCGGGACAGGGACAATCAGCCCCAGCATTTT
CASSTSRDRDNQPQHF
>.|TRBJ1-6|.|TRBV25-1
TGTGCCAGCAGTGTAGGGGCGGGTGATTCACCCCTCCACTTT
CASSVGAGDSPLHF
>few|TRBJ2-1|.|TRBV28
TGTGCCAGCAGTATAAGGTGGGAGCAGTTCTTC
CASSIRWEQFF
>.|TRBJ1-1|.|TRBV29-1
TGCAGCGTTGTGGGGGGGAGCACTGAAGCTTTCTTT
CSVVGGSTEAFF
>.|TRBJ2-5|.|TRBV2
TGTGCCAGCGGACAAAACGAAGAGACCCAGTACTTC
CASGQNEETQYF
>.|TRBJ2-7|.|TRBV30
TGTGCCTGGTCCAAGGGAATGGACTACGAGCAGTACTTC
CAWSKGMDYEQYF
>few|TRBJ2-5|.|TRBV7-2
TGTGCCAGCAGCTTAGGTCGTACAGGAGAGACCCAGTACTTC
CASSLGRTGETQYF
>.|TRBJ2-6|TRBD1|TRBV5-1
TGCGCCAGCAGCTTGAAGGCAGGGGGCGTCTCTGGGGCCAACGTCCTGACTTTC
CASSLKAGGVSGANVLTF
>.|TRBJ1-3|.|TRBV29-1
TGCAGCGTTGAAATCACAGCCTCTGGAAACACCATATATTTT
CSVEITASGNTIYF
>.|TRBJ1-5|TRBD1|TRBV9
TGTGCCAGCAGCTTCGGGACAGGGAGCAGTCAGCCCCAGCATTTT
CASSFGTGSSQPQHF
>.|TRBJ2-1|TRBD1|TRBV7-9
TGTGCCAGCAGCCCTACAGGGGTGGGTGAGCAGTTCTTC
CASSPTGVGEQFF
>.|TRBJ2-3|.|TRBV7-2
TGTGCCAGCAGCCCCGGGGAGTTAGATACGCAGTATTTT
CASSPGELDTQYF
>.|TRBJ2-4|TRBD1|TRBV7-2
TGTGCCAGCAGCCTCCCGGGACAGGGGCTAGCCAAAAACATTCAGTACTTC
CASSLPGQGLAKNIQYF
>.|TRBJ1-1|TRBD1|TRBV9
TGTGCCAGCAGCGCGATGACAGGGGCGAACACTGAAGCTTTCTTT
CASSAMTGANTEAFF
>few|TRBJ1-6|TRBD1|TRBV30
TGTGCCGTCAGTCCGGCAGGGGGCGGATCACCCCTCCACTTT
CAVSPAGGGSPLHF